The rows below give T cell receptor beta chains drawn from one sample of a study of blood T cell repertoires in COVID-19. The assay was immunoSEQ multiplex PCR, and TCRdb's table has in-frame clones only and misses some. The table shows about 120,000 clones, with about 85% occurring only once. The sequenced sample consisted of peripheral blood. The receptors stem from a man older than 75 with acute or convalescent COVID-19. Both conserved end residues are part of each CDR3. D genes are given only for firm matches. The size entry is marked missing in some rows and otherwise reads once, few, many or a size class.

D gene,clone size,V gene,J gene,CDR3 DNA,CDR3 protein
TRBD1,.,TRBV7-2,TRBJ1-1,TGTGCCAGCAGTCCTCCGGGACAGAACTCCTTGGTGTTT,CASSPPGQNSLVF
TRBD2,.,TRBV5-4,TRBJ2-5,TGTGCCAGCAGCTTGGGTGGTAGCGGGGGAGAGACCCAGTACTTC,CASSLGGSGGETQYF
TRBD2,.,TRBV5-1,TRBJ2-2,TGCGCCAGCAGCCGGACTAGCGGGAGGGAAAGCACCGGGGAGCTGTTTTTT,CASSRTSGRESTGELFF
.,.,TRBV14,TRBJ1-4,TGTGCCAGCAGCCAAGGCGGAATGGGTGAAAAACTGTTTTTT,CASSQGGMGEKLFF
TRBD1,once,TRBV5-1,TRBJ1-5,TGCGCCAGCAGCTTGGTCACAGGGGCGGGTCAGCCCCAGCATTTT,CASSLVTGAGQPQHF
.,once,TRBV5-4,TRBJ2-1,TGTGCCAGCAGCTTGGATCAGGGTTCGGGGCAGTTCTTC,CASSLDQGSGQFF
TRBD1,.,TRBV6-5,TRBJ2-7,TGTGCCAGCAGTCCAGACAGGGTGAGCCACGAGCAGTACTTC,CASSPDRVSHEQYF
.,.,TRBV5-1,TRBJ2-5,TGCGCCAGCAGCTTGGAATCTGGGGGCGGCGAGACCCAGTACTTC,CASSLESGGGETQYF
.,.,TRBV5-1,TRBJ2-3,TGCGCCAGCAGCTCCTCGACAGGATGGGGCACAGATACGCAGTATTTT,CASSSSTGWGTDTQYF
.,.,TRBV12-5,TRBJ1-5,TGTGCTAGTGGTTCAAGACAGGGCAATCAGCCCCAGCATTTT,CASGSRQGNQPQHF
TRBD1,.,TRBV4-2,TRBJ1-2,TGTGCCAGCAGCCAAAGCCTGGGACAGAACGGCGGCTACACCTTC,CASSQSLGQNGGYTF
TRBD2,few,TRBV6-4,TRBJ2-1,TGTGCCAGCAGCATAGGACTAGCGGGAGGGCTCAATGAGCAGTTCTTC,CASSIGLAGGLNEQFF
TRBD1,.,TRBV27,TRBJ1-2,TGTGCCAGCAGGCCGACAGGGGGAAATGGCTACACCTTC,CASRPTGGNGYTF
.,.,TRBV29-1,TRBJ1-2,TGCAGCGTCGACAGCTATGGCTACACCTTC,CSVDSYGYTF
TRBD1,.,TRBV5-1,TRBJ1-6,TGCGCCAGCAGCCCCCCGGGACAGGGGAATTCACCCCTCCACTTT,CASSPPGQGNSPLHF
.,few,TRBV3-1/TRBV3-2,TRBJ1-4,TGTGCCAGCAGCCAACACGAACAGGGCGCAGGGGAAAAACTGTTTTTT,CASSQHEQGAGEKLFF
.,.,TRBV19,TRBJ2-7,TGTGCCAGTAGTATATCCAGGGGCTACGAGCAGTACTTC,CASSISRGYEQYF
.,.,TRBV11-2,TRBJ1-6,TGTGCCAGCAGCTTAGCGTCTTCCTCCTTGAATTCACCCCTCCACTTT,CASSLASSSLNSPLHF
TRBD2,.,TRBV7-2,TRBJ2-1,TGTGCCAGCAGCCAGAGGACTAGCGGGTCGAGAAATGAGCAGTTCTTC,CASSQRTSGSRNEQFF
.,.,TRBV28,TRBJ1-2,TGTGCCAGCTCAGGGTTGTATGGCTACACCTTC,CASSGLYGYTF
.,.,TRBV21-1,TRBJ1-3,.,CASSKVGTGNTIYF
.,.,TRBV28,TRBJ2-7,TGTGCCAGCAGTCTCACTGGTGGTTTCGGGAGCGAGCAGTACTTC,CASSLTGGFGSEQYF
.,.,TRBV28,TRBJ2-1,TGTGCCAGCAGTCCGTCGGGTACGAGCTCCTACAATGAGCAGTTCTTC,CASSPSGTSSYNEQFF
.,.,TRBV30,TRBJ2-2,TGTGCCTGGACCAACTCGGGGGCCGGGGAGCTGTTTTTT,CAWTNSGAGELFF
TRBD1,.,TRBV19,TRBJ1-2,TGTGCCAGCCAATCGGACAGGGGGCGGAGAGGCTACACCTTC,CASQSDRGRRGYTF
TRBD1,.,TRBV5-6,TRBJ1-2,TGTGCCAGCAGCAAAAACAGGGGCTGGGACTATGGCTACACCTTC,CASSKNRGWDYGYTF
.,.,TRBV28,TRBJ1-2,TGTGCCAGCAGTTTTGGGGCCGGTGCGGGCTACACCTTC,CASSFGAGAGYTF